The 22 T cell receptor beta chains below were found in one sample sequenced in a study of T cells after posttransplantation cyclophosphamide. Sequencing was performed with immunoSEQ multiplex PCR; in TCRdb, only in-frame clones are kept and a portion is missing. The profile shows roughly 25,000 clones, about 83% of them singletons. The specimen was PBMCs. Every receptor here comes from a woman in her sixties with a blood cancer, CMV-positive, and with a related stem cell donor.

The rearrangement joins TRBV29-1 to TRBJ1-2; the D gene is possibly TRBD1 (5 bases). The V gene's germline CDR1 is SQVTM and CDR2 ANQGSEA. This CDR3 is 12 amino acids long. Between the trimmed V and J ends, which lost 7 bases and 2 bases, there was a span of 11 bases. The CDR3 DNA reads as TGCAGCGCCGGGGGGGGAAACTATGGCTACACCTTC. Amino acids: CSAGGGNYGYTF.

V usage is TRBV27 and J usage is TRBJ2-2; D is unresolved. Germline V CDR1 and CDR2: MNHEY, SMNVEV (reference sequence). The CDR3 totals 14 residues. V was pared by 2 bases and J by 3 bases, with 7 bases between. CDR3 coding DNA: TGTGCCAGCAGTTTAGTGTCGGACACCGGGGAGCTGTTTTTT. Its translation: CASSLVSDTGELFF.

The V and J genes are TRBV10-2 and TRBJ2-6, with D possibly matching TRBD2 (5 bases). CDR3 length: 17 amino acids. Germline CDR1 reads WSHSY; CDR2 reads SAAADI. Trimming removed 3 bases from V and 2 bases from J, with 14 bases in between. CDR3 sequence: CASSDWGVRAGANVLTF. The CDR3 nucleotides are TGCGCCAGCAGTGATTGGGGAGTTCGTGCTGGGGCCAACGTCCTGACTTTC.

The V and J genes are TRBV10-3 and TRBJ1-1; no definite D call. The CDR3 extends over 13 amino acids. V was trimmed by 5 bases and J by 1 base, leaving 8 bases between them. Germline V gene lookup returns CDR1 ENHRY and CDR2 SYGVKD. CDR3 region: CAISNLENTEAFF. For the CDR3, the DNA is TGTGCCATCAGTAATTTAGAGAACACTGAAGCTTTCTTT.

The genes are TRBV7-2 and TRBJ1-2; 8 nucleotides match TRBD1. Trimming at V came to 8 bases and at J to 3 bases, leaving 5 bases not matched to a gene. CDR3 size: 13 residues. CDR1 is SGHTA, CDR2 FQGNSA, per germline. The DNA of the CDR3 is TGTGCCAGCCACGACAGGGGATACTATGGCTACACCTTC. The encoded protein is CASHDRGYYGYTF.

The chain has TRBV19 and TRBJ2-1; D gene ambiguous. With 3 bases removed from V and 9 bases from J, the gap between germline ends came to 12 bases. CDR1 LNHDA and CDR2 SQIVND come from the germline V gene (reference sequence). CDR3 length: 13 residues. The CDR3 protein is CASSIFILAEQFF. The CDR3 DNA reads TGTGCCAGTAGTATTTTCATCTTGGCTGAGCAGTTCTTC.

The chain carries TRBV6-6 and TRBJ2-1, with unresolved D. Deletions cut 6 bases from V and 5 bases from J, with 11 bases between. This CDR3 region has 13 residues. Germline-derived CDR1 and CDR2 are MNHNY and SVGAGI (reference sequence). The CDR3 nucleotides are TGTGCCAGCAGAACCCCTAAACACAATGAGCAGTTCTTC. As protein: CASRTPKHNEQFF.

This clone was seen just once. The gene calls are TRBV5-1 and TRBJ1-1, with D perhaps matching TRBD1 (5 bases). Germline-derived CDR1 and CDR2 are SGHRS and YFSETQ. V lost 0 bases and J 1 base, leaving 10 bases between the germline ends. The CDR3 totals 15 residues. CDR3 sequence: CASSLATGENTEAFF. The CDR3 DNA reads as TGCGCCAGCAGCTTGGCCACGGGGGAGAACACTGAAGCTTTCTTT.

The chain couples TRBV7-3 to TRBJ1-3, with unresolved D. Trimming removed 1 base at V and 11 bases at J, with 12 bases between. The CDR3 consists of 13 residues. Germline V gene sequence: CDR1 SGHTA, CDR2 FQGTGA. In DNA form, the CDR3 reads TGTGCCAGCAGCTTAAGTGGAGGGTTGCCCATATATTTT. It translates to CASSLSGGLPIYF.

The chain combines TRBV6-1 with TRBJ1-2; TRBD1 is a possible D gene (6 bases). CDR1 and CDR2 (germline): MNHNS, SASEGT. The CDR3 consists of 13 residues. Trimming removed 7 bases at V and 4 bases at J, with 13 bases between. The CDR3, as DNA: TGTGCCAGCATCTTAGGACAGCGCTATGGCTACACCTTC. Its translation: CASILGQRYGYTF.

This clone appeared a single time. The V call is TRBV6-5, the J call TRBJ1-5; D might be TRBD1 (5 bases). Deletions cut 5 bases from V and 3 bases from J, with 14 bases between. The CDR3 runs to 15 residues. Per germline, CDR1 MNHEY and CDR2 SVGAGI. The DNA for the CDR3 is TGTGCCAGCAGTCTTGGACTGGGACTCAATCAGCCCCAGCATTTT. It encodes CASSLGLGLNQPQHF.

This clone was detected once. This chain uses TRBV19 with TRBJ2-5; 11 nucleotides align to TRBD2. The CDR3 has 15 residues. V was pared by 3 bases and J by 5 bases, with 5 bases of the junction left unmatched. Per germline, CDR1 LNHDA and CDR2 SQIVND (reference sequence). The CDR3 DNA sequence: TGTGCCAGTAGTATGACTAGCGGGAAAGTGGAGACCCAGTACTTC. Translation: CASSMTSGKVETQYF.

This clone was seen once. This chain joins TRBV5-4 and TRBJ2-6, with D possibly TRBD1 on 6 matching bases. This CDR3 spans 17 amino acids. Trimming took off 5 bases at V and 0 bases at J, with 15 bases between the two ends. Looked up from germline, CDR1 is SGHNT and CDR2 is YYREEE (reference sequence). The CDR3 loop is CASSLSGTTSGANVLTF. In DNA, the CDR3 is TGTGCCAGCAGTTTATCCGGGACAACCTCTGGGGCCAACGTCCTGACTTTC.

The gene calls are TRBV7-2 and TRBJ1-4, with D maybe TRBD1 (5 bases). The CDR3 covers 14 residues. V lost 3 bases to trimming and J lost 11 bases, with 16 bases between them. Germline assignment: CDR1 SGHTA and CDR2 FQGNSA. CDR3 DNA sequence: TGTGCCAGCAGCTTGCCGGGGACGGGAGGGAAACTGTTTTTT. It encodes CASSLPGTGGKLFF.

This chain connects TRBV6-4 to TRBJ2-1; a possible D gene is TRBD2 (6 bases). Germline loops: CDR1 MRHNA, CDR2 SNTAGT. The CDR3 is made up of 13 amino acids. CDR3 residues: CVGGYWDNNEQFF. The CDR3 DNA reads TGTGTCGGGGGATATTGGGATAACAATGAGCAGTTCTTC.

The rearrangement uses TRBV5-4 and TRBJ1-2; D call uncertain. This CDR3 has 14 amino acids. CDR1 is SGHNT and CDR2 is YYREEE in the germline V gene (reference sequence). V was cut by 3 bases and J by 8 bases, with 17 bases left in between. The CDR3 spells CASSSLGVEGGYTF. The CDR3 coding sequence is TGTGCCAGCAGCTCCCTTGGGGTGGAGGGAGGCTACACCTTC.

This chain joins TRBV7-3 and TRBJ2-7; 12 positions match TRBD2. CDR1 and CDR2 (germline): SGHTA, FQGTGA. This CDR3 comprises 21 residues. The trim removed 1 base at V and 4 bases at J, leaving 20 bases unmatched. The CDR3 protein is CASSLRSGVSSGRAGGYEQYF. In nucleotides, the CDR3 is TGTGCCAGCAGCTTAAGGTCGGGTGTGTCTAGCGGGAGGGCGGGAGGATACGAGCAGTACTTC.

This chain connects TRBV10-2 to TRBJ2-2; the match to TRBD1 covers 8 bases. Germline loops: CDR1 WSHSY, CDR2 SAAADI. This CDR3 is built from 14 residues. After removal of 6 bases from V and 2 bases from J, the junction contained 2 bases not matched to a gene. CDR3 sequence: CASRAGGNTGELFF. The CDR3 DNA reads TGCGCCAGCAGGGCAGGGGGCAACACCGGGGAGCTGTTTTTT.

This clone was seen a few times. V and J are TRBV19 and TRBJ1-4; 7 positions match TRBD1. The germline gives CDR1 LNHDA, CDR2 SQIVND (reference sequence). V lost 7 bases to trimming and J lost 10 bases; unmatched junction nucleotides: 9. The CDR3 covers 13 residues. The CDR3 DNA is TGTGCCAGTATGGACAGGACCCCGGGAAAACTGTTTTTT. Protein product: CASMDRTPGKLFF. The full variable domain, rest sourced from reference TRBV19 and TRBJ1-4, is DGGITQSPKYLFRKEGQNVTLSCEQNLNHDAMYWYRQDPGQGLRLIYYSQIVNDFQKGDIAEGYSVSREKKESFPLTVTSAQKNPTAFYLCASMDRTPGKLFFGSGTQLSVL.

V gene TRBV19 combines with J gene TRBJ1-2; maybe TRBD1 (5 bases). V gave up 5 bases and J gave up 4 bases, with 14 bases separating them. Germline CDR1 and CDR2: LNHDA and SQIVND (reference sequence). The CDR3 is 14 amino acids. This CDR3 is CASSQGARVYGYTF. CDR3 nucleotide sequence: TGTGCCAGTAGTCAGGGCGCCCGGGTCTATGGCTACACCTTC.

The chain has TRBV28 and TRBJ2-1; TRBD2 might be the D (5 bases). In germline, CDR1 is MDHEN, CDR2 SYDVKM. The CDR3 length is 11 residues. V lost 3 bases, J lost 9 bases, and 6 bases lay in between. CDR3 region: CASSFEGEQFF. CDR3 nucleotide sequence: TGTGCCAGCAGTTTTGAGGGTGAGCAGTTCTTC. The entire variable domain, with the rest obtained from reference TRBV28 and TRBJ2-1, is as follows: DVKVTQSSRYLVKRTGEKVFLECVQDMDHENMFWYRQDPGLGLRLIYFSYDVKMKEKGDIPEGYSVSREKKERFSLILESASTNQTSMYLCASSFEGEQFFGPGTRLTVL.

The chain carries TRBV18 and TRBJ1-1; 7 positions match TRBD1. Germline CDR1 KGHSH, CDR2 LQKENI. The CDR3 is 16 residues long. The V gene end was trimmed by 3 bases and the J gene end by 1 base; junction bases not matched to a gene: 8. CDR3 sequence reads: CASSPQQGRGNTEAFF. The CDR3 DNA reads TGTGCCAGCTCACCGCAACAGGGGAGAGGGAACACTGAAGCTTTCTTT.